This T cell receptor (beta chain) originates from a study of control samples from healthy donors and cancer patients. TCRdb keeps only in-frame clones here, not all; method: immunoSEQ multiplex PCR. This sample has around 94,000 clones, with approximately 86% found just once. Germline V gene data show CDR1 as SEHNR and CDR2 as FQNEAQ (reference sequence). The CDR3 loop spans 16 amino acids. Trimming at V came to 7 bases and at J to 3 bases, leaving 6 bases not matched to a gene. This chain uses TRBV7-9 with TRBJ2-3, with 14 bases identical to TRBD2. The sequence was collected from a woman aged 45-59 years in good health. The sequenced sample consisted of blood. In DNA form, the CDR3 reads TGTGCCAGCACCCTGGGACTAGCGGGAGATACAGATACGCAGTATTTT. Translating it yields CASTLGLAGDTDTQYF.